These 27 T cell receptor beta chains were all obtained from the same sample, sequenced in a study of metastatic and nonmetastatic thyroid tumors. TCRdb re-called the PCR reads through MiXCR. The data show 20,000 to 25,000 clones, roughly 22% seen once. No patient received treatment before thyroid surgery. Input material: tumor tissue. These receptors all stem from a female donor with papillary thyroid cancer or a benign thyroid nodule (not recorded which). Some clones in this sample may be carry-over from other donors' samples.

This clone was seen more than once but under ten times. For the CDR3, the DNA is TGTGCCATCAGAGGCGGGAGTAAGGACAATGAGCAGTTCTTC. Encoded protein: CAIRGGSKDNEQFF. The rearrangement links TRBV24-1 to TRBJ2-1; 7 positions match TRBD2. Germline V gene data show CDR1 as KGHDR and CDR2 as SFDVKD. Germline trimming cut 11 bases from V and 5 bases from J; bases unmatched to any gene: 11. The CDR3 runs to 14 residues.

As to this clone: The limits of the CDR3 on the DNA are not certain, so only TCRdb's listed CDR3 is given. The chain uses TRBV5-4 and TRBJ2-2; TRBD2, the table's D call, lacks a check against the DNA. The germline V gene has CDR1 SGHNT and CDR2 YYREEE (reference sequence). The CDR3 is 18 amino acids long, termini counted. CDR3 protein: CSSSLVASGSSRAGELFF.

At least ten counts were recorded for this clone. This chain uses TRBV7-8 with TRBJ1-1, with D tentatively TRBD1 (6 bases). The V gene lost 1 base and the J gene lost 4 bases, with 13 bases spanning the gap. The germline CDR1 and CDR2 sequences are SGHVS and FQNEAQ. This CDR3 is 15 amino acids long. CDR3 in amino acids: CASSLVGGTATEAFF. CDR3 nucleotide sequence: TGTGCCAGCAGCTTAGTGGGGGGCACGGCCACTGAAGCTTTCTTT.

This clone was detected only a few times. For the CDR3, the DNA is TGTGCCAGCAGTTTACCGACAGGGCGAAACTATGGCTACACCTTC. This encodes CASSLPTGRNYGYTF. The chain employs TRBV28 and TRBJ1-2; 7 bases fit TRBD1. The CDR3 loop spans 15 amino acids. Per germline, CDR1 MDHEN and CDR2 SYDVKM. V dropped 2 bases and J dropped 2; count of bases not matched to a gene: 5.

For this clone: An end of the junction does not agree with germline; a read error may underlie this. The V call is TRBV9, the J call TRBJ2-6, with TRBD2 matching 9 bases. CDR3 length: 16 amino acids. CDR1 SGDLS and CDR2 YYNGEE come from the germline V gene. The CDR3 DNA sequence: TGTTCCAGCAGCGGGGGGTACAGTGCTGGGGCCAACGTCCTGACTTTC. This sequence encodes CSSSGGYSAGANVLTF. The entire variable domain, with the rest obtained from reference TRBV9 and TRBJ2-6, is as follows: DSGVTQTPKHLITATGQRVTLRCSPRSGDLSVYWYQQSLDQGLQFLIQYYNGEERAKGNILERFSAQQFPDLHSELNLSSLELGDSALYFCSSSGGYSAGANVLTFGAGSRLTVL.

By proportion, this clone is medium-sized. Other nucleotide sequences in the sample specify the same CDR3. The rearrangement uses TRBV6-1 and TRBJ1-2, with 7 bases identical to TRBD1. This CDR3 spans 16 amino acids. The V gene end was trimmed by 6 bases and the J gene end by 4 bases; junction bases not matched to a gene: 14. Germline CDR1 reads MNHNS; CDR2 reads SASEGT. This CDR3 reads CASRYRSTGPFYGYTF. The DNA of the CDR3 is TGTGCCAGCAGATATAGATCGACAGGGCCATTCTATGGCTACACCTTC.

This clone was counted a single time. The chain employs TRBV5-1 and TRBJ2-7, with D uncertain. V dropped 4 bases and J dropped 3 bases, with 17 bases sitting between them. This CDR3 spans 15 amino acids. CDR1 and CDR2 from the germline V gene are SGHRS and YFSETQ. The CDR3, as DNA: TGCGCCAGCAGCCCTTCAAATGGAGCATTCTACGAGCAGTACTTC. Translated, it gives CASSPSNGAFYEQYF. Filled out from reference TRBV5-1 and TRBJ2-7, the complete variable domain reads KAGVTQTPRYLIKTRGQQVTLSCSPISGHRSVSWYQQTPGQGLQFLFEYFSETQRNKGNFPGRFSGRQFSNSRSEMNVSTLELGDSALYLCASSPSNGAFYEQYFGPGTRLTVT.

This clone was observed many times. The V call is TRBV6-1, the J call TRBJ1-4; perhaps TRBD1 as D (6 bases). The CDR3 runs to 15 residues. The V end lost 1 base, the J end lost 7 bases, and 13 bases lay between the germline ends. The germline V gene has CDR1 MNHNS and CDR2 SASEGT. The CDR3 DNA follows: TGTGCCAGCAGTGAAGTGGCAGGGGAAGGTGAAAAACTGTTTTTT. Its protein is CASSEVAGEGEKLFF.

The rearrangement joins TRBV4-2 to TRBJ1-6, with D unclear. Trimming took 5 bases from V and 5 from J, leaving 10 bases between them. The CDR3 extends over 14 amino acids. The germline CDR1 and CDR2 sequences are LGHNA and YNFKEQ. CDR3 amino acids: CASSAQVDNSPLHF. The CDR3 DNA sequence: TGTGCCAGCAGCGCCCAGGTAGATAATTCACCCCTCCACTTT.

The chain has TRBV20-1 and TRBJ2-3; D might be TRBD2 (6 bases). Germline assignment: CDR1 DFQATT and CDR2 SNEGSKA (reference sequence). Trimming cost V 6 bases and J 5 bases, with 27 bases left between them. The CDR3 is 17 amino acids. CDR3 sequence reads: CSANPLLNREIVDTQYF. CDR3 nucleotides: TGCAGTGCCAATCCCCTCCTAAATCGGGAGATCGTAGATACGCAGTATTTT.

The V gene is TRBV15, the J gene TRBJ1-1, with D maybe TRBD1 (6 bases). V lost 0 bases and J lost 10, with 18 bases in between. This CDR3 has 15 residues. Per germline, CDR1 LNHNV and CDR2 YYDKDF (reference sequence). As DNA, the CDR3 is TGTGCCACCAGCAGAGATTCTCGGGACATGTCGGTAGCTTTCTTT. Residues: CATSRDSRDMSVAFF. Full variable domain (rest looked up from reference TRBV15 and TRBJ1-1): DAMVIQNPRYQVTQFGKPVTLSCSQTLNHNVMYWYQQKSSQAPKLLFHYYDKDFNNEADTPDNFQSRRPNTSFCFLDIRSPGLGDTAMYLCATSRDSRDMSVAFFGQGTRLTVV.

Many counts were recorded for this clone. The chain couples TRBV19 to TRBJ2-6; TRBD1 matches at 8 bases. The CDR3 covers 17 residues. After removal of 5 bases from V and 0 bases from J, the junction contained 6 bases not matched to a gene. CDR1 and CDR2 from the germline V gene are LNHDA and SQIVND (reference sequence). The CDR3 DNA is TGTGCCAGTAGTCCAGGACAGGGAATCTCTGGGGCCAACGTCCTGACTTTC. It yields the protein CASSPGQGISGANVLTF.

This chain links TRBV7-2 with TRBJ2-7; possible D gene TRBD1, 5 bases. With 5 bases removed from V and 5 bases from J, the gap between germline ends came to 16 bases. The CDR3 totals 14 residues. Germline lookup yields CDR1 SGHTA and CDR2 FQGNSA. This CDR3 is CASSVWTWINEQYF. DNA of the CDR3: TGTGCCAGCAGCGTATGGACATGGATCAACGAGCAGTACTTC.

The chain has TRBV6-4 and TRBJ1-6; TRBD1 matches 9 bases. The CDR3 is 15 amino acids. Germline values: CDR1 MRHNA, CDR2 SNTAGT. Unmatched junction bases numbered 8, after V lost 6 bases and J lost 8 bases. The CDR3 protein is CASSLHRGQDSPLHF. CDR3 nucleotide sequence: TGTGCCAGCAGCTTACACAGGGGGCAAGATTCACCCCTCCACTTT.

Within the sample, this clone is medium-sized. The CDR3 protein is CASSERASGSEQFF. The DNA of the CDR3 is TGTGCCAGCAGTGAAAGGGCTAGCGGTAGTGAGCAGTTCTTC. The chain has TRBV2 and TRBJ2-1, with 7 bases lining up with TRBD2. This CDR3 has 14 residues. Trimming cost V 2 bases and J 9 bases; bases outside gene matches: 7. Germline-derived CDR1 and CDR2 are SNHLY and FYNNEI.

This clone was observed a handful of times. J is TRBJ2-7 and V is TRBV11-2, with 7 nucleotides matching TRBD2. The CDR3 runs to 16 residues. Germline CDR1 and CDR2: SGHAT and FQNNGV. Losses at the gene ends were 0 bases for V and 5 bases for J; bases not matched to a gene: 10. The CDR3 loop reads CASSLEYVLAVNEQYF. The CDR3 nucleotides are TGTGCCAGCAGCTTAGAGTATGTGCTAGCGGTAAACGAGCAGTACTTC.

This clone was seen repeatedly, ten times or more. The J gene is TRBJ1-1, the V gene TRBV28; TRBD1 aligns across 7 bases. The CDR3 has 16 residues. The V gene end was trimmed by 8 bases and the J gene end by 0 bases; junction bases not matched to a gene: 12. Germline lookup yields CDR1 MDHEN and CDR2 SYDVKM. Here the CDR3 reads CASSLGRTGVNTEAFF. For the CDR3, the DNA is TGTGCCAGCTCACTCGGCAGGACAGGTGTGAACACTGAAGCTTTCTTT.

By share, this clone ranks as medium-sized. The chain joins TRBV30 to TRBJ1-5; D possibly corresponds to TRBD1 (6 bases). The length of the CDR3 is 13 residues. Trimming left V 1 base short and J 3 bases short, with 7 bases between. Per the germline V gene, CDR1 is GTSNPN and CDR2 is SVGIG (reference sequence). The CDR3, as DNA: TGTGCCTGGAGTGGGGGGGCCAATCAGCCCCAGCATTTT. This codes for CAWSGGANQPQHF.

This clone was found many times. This chain uses TRBV14 with TRBJ2-4; no clear D gene. V lost 1 base and J lost 3, with 7 bases in between. The CDR3 loop spans 14 amino acids. Per the germline V gene, CDR1 is SGHDN and CDR2 is FVKESK. CDR3 sequence reads: CASSQGALKNIQYF. CDR3 sequence (DNA): TGTGCCAGCAGCCAAGGTGCTCTCAAAAACATTCAGTACTTC.

There are a few counts of this clone. The rearrangement links TRBV2 to TRBJ2-5; possibly TRBD2 for D (6 bases). The germline V gene encodes CDR1 SNHLY and CDR2 FYNNEI. The CDR3 runs 15 residues. V was cut by 4 bases and J by 1 base, with 13 bases left in between. The DNA for the CDR3 is TGTGCCAGCAGTGGGCTGGGACTCTGCCAAGAGACCCAGTACTTC. Translation gives CASSGLGLCQETQYF.

In this sample, this clone turned up many times. This chain uses TRBV20-1 with TRBJ2-1; 8 nucleotides align to TRBD2. CDR1 is DFQATT and CDR2 is SNEGSKA in the germline V gene (reference sequence). The J segment lost 8 bases and the V segment lost 3 bases, leaving 6 bases of the junction unmatched. The length of the CDR3 is 13 residues. The CDR3 region has the DNA TGCAGTGCTAGTACAGCGGGGGATGATGAGCAGTTCTTC. This sequence encodes CSASTAGDDEQFF.

This clone has more than one count but fewer than ten. This chain joins TRBV29-1 and TRBJ2-7; D is uncertain. The CDR3 sequence is 13 residues long. Trimming took off 5 bases at V and 3 bases at J, with 14 bases between the two ends. Germline V gene lookup returns CDR1 SQVTM and CDR2 ANQGSEA. The CDR3 nucleotides are TGCAGCGTTCTGGGCCCGCCTGACTACGAGCAGTACTTC. Translated: CSVLGPPDYEQYF.

This clone was observed many times. The V gene is TRBV18, the J gene TRBJ2-2; TRBD1 aligns across 8 bases. The V gene end was trimmed by 3 bases and the J gene end by 4 bases; junction bases not matched to a gene: 7. The CDR3 totals 16 residues. Per germline, CDR1 KGHSH and CDR2 LQKENI. The CDR3 protein is CASSPWQGASTGELFF. CDR3 nucleotide sequence: TGTGCCAGCTCACCTTGGCAGGGGGCAAGCACCGGGGAGCTGTTTTTT.

The CDR3 DNA is TGTGCCAGCAGCTTAGGACTAGCGGCCACCACAGATACGCAGTATTTT. Amino acids: CASSLGLAATTDTQYF. The gene calls are TRBV11-2 and TRBJ2-3; 9 bases agree with TRBD2. The junction had 4 bases not matched to a gene; V was cut back by 1 base and J by 2 bases. This CDR3 has 16 residues. From germline, CDR1 is SGHAT and CDR2 FQNNGV.

This clone was detected many times. The V call is TRBV7-2, the J call TRBJ2-3; D is ambiguous. V was pared by 5 bases and J by 2 bases, with 5 bases between. CDR1 SGHTA and CDR2 FQGNSA come from the germline V gene. The CDR3 is 12 amino acids. The CDR3 coding sequence is TGTGCCAGCAGCCCGTACACAGATACGCAGTATTTT. It specifies CASSPYTDTQYF.

The chain recombines TRBV20-1 with TRBJ1-1; the D is unclear. Trimming shortened V by 0 bases and J by 2 bases, and 10 bases separated the two germline ends. The length of the CDR3 is 14 residues. Germline CDR1 is DFQATT and CDR2 is SNEGSKA (reference sequence). CDR3 sequence reads: CSARDWGNNTEAFF. CDR3 coding DNA: TGCAGTGCTAGAGATTGGGGTAATAACACTGAAGCTTTCTTT.

A note on this clone: Because the CDR3 is missing its conserved closing phenylalanine or tryptophan, this is likely a read error. The chain has TRBV7-3 and TRBJ2-2, with 12 positions matching TRBD2. Germline CDR1 SGHTA, CDR2 FQGTGA. The CDR3 covers 15 residues. The chain's CDR3 is CASSLTSGSTGDLFL. In DNA, the CDR3 is TGTGCCAGCAGCTTGACTAGCGGGAGCACCGGGGATCTGTTTCTT.